This TCR beta chain came from a study of T cells after yellow fever vaccination (dated by TCRdb to between 2018 and 2020). In terms of the full investigation: Libraries from fractions with low cell numbers were prepared with the SMART-Seq v4 Ultra Low Input RNA kit. To follow T-cell clones before and after both primary and booster YFV17D yellow fever vaccination, bulk TCR alpha and beta repertoires underwent longitudinal sequencing. The cohort comprised two healthy male donors, one aged 18 to 29 and one aged 30 to 40 years. Blood samples were taken at several timepoints before and after primary and secondary immunization, and bulk PBMC replicates and cell subsets were isolated.

TCR cDNA was made using 5'RACE template switching, a step that added a universal primer site and unique molecular identifiers. Priming of cDNA synthesis was performed from both the TCR alpha and TCR beta constant segments. Two PCR steps were used to amplify libraries, with sample barcodes and sequencing adapters being added in the second step. Libraries were sequenced on Illumina HiSeq 2500 (2x100 bp) or NovaSeq (2x150 bp). Concerning the study's data processing: Reads were demultiplexed and collapsed into UMI consensus sequences with MIGEC, and V(D)J alignment was performed with MiXCR. Vaccine-responding clonotypes were defined with edgeR using replicate PBMC samples, requiring FDR below 0.01 and a log2 fold change above 5 up to day 15. Each bulk clonotype received a CD4 or CD8 identity based on whether the sequenced CD4 or CD8 repertoire contained that clonotype at higher abundance. TCRdb reprocessing: public reads trimmed at Q25 with fastp, clones called with MiXCR, in-frame beta chains kept. Each record represents a unique CDR3 protein, reported with the most common genes and DNA among its rows. Clone size and V and J calls follow TCRdb, not the original study. Recorded for this sample are more than 120,000 distinct CDR3 sequences; about 8% of them occurred a single time. Of the sample, under 0.85% falls within the top ten clones.

This clonotype was found many times. Its antigen is unknown. One base away there is no much larger clone; base qualities are not given. The CDR3 covers 14 residues, taking in both the cysteine and the phenylalanine. Only the CDR3 part of the read is kept: 42 bases, read in frame from the first base. The V end loses 5 bases and the J end loses 5 bases, and a stretch of 15 bases separates them. The CDR1 and CDR2 encoded by the germline V gene are SGHVS and FNYEAQ. Interpreted using the paper, the treatment or condition label stands for: live attenuated yellow fever vaccine strain. A standard Ficoll-Paque protocol was used to isolate PBMCs from peripheral blood. Dynabeads CD4 and CD8 positive selection kits were used to isolate the CD4 and CD8 T-cell fractions. RNA was extracted with TriZol from bulk PBMCs, CD4 and CD8 fractions, and dextramer-positive and dextramer-negative fractions. Broader findings and caveats from the paper: Because abundant contaminating clonotypes from the bulk population could be contained in FACS-sorted repertoires, computational filtering was required. Most clones expanded after primary vaccination (around 96% of CD4 and approximately 90% of CD8) were re-detected after the booster, suggesting that broad memory maintenance occurred. Because only a couple of donors were included in the study, the extent to which the findings can be generalized is limited. A small share of clonotypes was detected in both CD4 and CD8 compartments, with the overlap likely arising from convergent recombination. The secondary T-cell response was found to be weaker but faster than the primary response, with a peak reached on day 5 rather than on day 15.

The TCR originated in a young man who received the YFV17D yellow fever vaccine. The sequenced sample was CD4+ T cells sorted from PBMCs, obtained 5 days after the yellow fever booster vaccination. Rearrangement joined TRBV7-6 to TRBJ1-1; the D region possibly corresponds to TRBD1 (5 bases align). The base sequence is TGTGCCAGCAGCCGAACGCGGGGGAATACTGAAGCTTTCTTT. It codes for CASSRTRGNTEAFF.